This note documents a single T cell receptor (beta chain) sequence. There is no known antigen for this receptor. The record has no base qualities; no much larger clone is one base away. Spanning cysteine to phenylalanine, the CDR3 consists of 17 amino acids. Only the CDR3 region is kept as DNA, spanning 51 bases read in frame from base 1. V loses 5 bases at its end and J loses 0 bases; junction bases beyond the gene matches: 10. The germline V gene supplies CDR1 MNHEY and CDR2 SVGEGT. The sample originates from a study of naive and memory T cell subsets (dated by TCRdb to 2015 to 2018). For the study in its entirety: Sorted naive and memory T cell subsets from peripheral blood were analyzed in the study using a UMI-based, open-source pipeline for TCR alpha and beta sequencing. Complete agreement was observed between the functional CMV T cell responses and the IgG serology results. RNA was DNase-treated and reverse transcribed with TCR constant-region primers, mostly using SuperScript III.

The paper's findings and limits, for the study overall: In both CD4 and CD8 cells, going from naive through CM, EM and EMRA, the Gini index went up while Shannon and inverse Simpson diversity went down. No ground truth was available to validate the repertoire findings for the naive and memory subsets. Single alpha or beta chain sequences, rather than paired alpha/beta receptors, were used to define clonotypes. Once error correction was done, more than 95% of naive TCR sequences showed up just once, which made the naive abundance distributions much steeper than those of the memory subsets. RNA-based TCR counts may be influenced by expression changes linked to T cell activation and differentiation. A power law was followed by TCR abundance, with an exponent that differed between naive and memory subsets but was consistent across the three individuals. A few larger clonotypes were present in naive repertoires, particularly the CD8 repertoires, and these clonotypes were possibly memory cells re-expressing CD45RA.

Receptor libraries were prepared by UMI-ligation and nested PCR. An equimolar mix of two oligonucleotides covering both TRBC1 and TRBC2 was used as the beta constant-region primer. The ligated cDNA went through four rounds of PCR with nested alpha and beta constant-region primers together with the SP2 primer. A single-stranded oligonucleotide bearing the SP2 primer plus a 12-nucleotide UMI was ligated onto the 3' end of the cDNA by T4 RNA ligase 1. The ligation reaction was kept at 16 degrees C for about 20-25 hours. PCR2 was typically performed as a SYBR Green qPCR and was stopped at a predetermined threshold so that over-amplification was prevented. Agencourt AMPure XP magnetic beads were used for all purifications after the first. Libraries were quantified by Qubit and checked on a TapeStation, where a main peak was expected near 650 bp. Pooled libraries were sequenced on an Illumina MiSeq using v2 2x251 paired-end kits, and typically roughly 0.85-2.3 million reads were obtained per sample. Each sample was pooled at about 4.2 nM, and about 4.5-7% PhiX was included to help cluster recognition. The authors processed their data as follows. Using tag matching that tolerated one base-pair mismatch, Decombinator assigned V and J genes to FASTQ reads that had been processed by Demultiplexor. UMIs were used by Collapsinator to correct both sequencing errors and frequency errors arising from PCR heterogeneity. CDR3Translator translated TCRs and extracted CDR3s from the conserved cysteine to the FGXG phenylalanine, flagging non-productive sequences. Repertoires were subsampled to equal numbers of UMI-defined TCRs before Gini, Shannon entropy and inverse Simpson indices were calculated. Within the linear range, a power law was fitted by maximum likelihood to the distributions of clonotype abundance. Similar UMI counts, unique TCR numbers and clonal distributions were obtained with the pipeline and with MIGEC on one naive CD8 sample. One analysis removed from the naive repertoire any naive TCRs that were also present in any memory subset from the same donor. The repertoires were searched for about 7,300 CMV-associated CDR3 sequences that had been compiled from VDJdb and a published dataset. The public reads were run again by TCRdb, first through fastp at Q25 and then through MiXCR, and only productive beta chains were kept. Rows are combined by CDR3 protein, so each entry shows the most common genes and DNA. The V and J calls reflect TCRdb's pipeline rather than the authors' work. The sample records roughly 100,000 distinct CDR3 sequences, around 15% of which are singletons. The top ten clones comprise 2.8% of the sample.

From the second PCR step onward, the TCR alpha chain libraries and the TCR beta chain libraries were amplified separately. CMV status of each donor was established by measuring IFNgamma production from CD4+ T cells after fresh PBMCs were stimulated overnight with CMV viral lysate. CD4 T cells were positively selected with Miltenyi beads, followed by positive selection of CD8 T cells from the CD4-negative fraction. Cells stained for CD3, CD4, CD8, CD45RA, CD27 and a live/dead dye were sorted on a BD Aria II into four subsets by CD45RA and CD27. Blood came from a few healthy volunteers, each fractionated into CD4 and CD8 T cells and then into four differentiation subsets. Roughly 0.11 L of peripheral blood was drawn per donor, and PBMC were isolated by Ficoll-Paque PLUS density-gradient centrifugation. The sorted cells were lysed in RLT buffer, after which RNA was extracted using a Qiagen RNeasy kit and kept at -80 degrees C.

The V and J genes are TRBV6-2 or TRBV6-3 and TRBJ1-5, with 7 bases matching TRBD1. Material: naive CD8+ T cells from blood. The label giving this sample's cell subset or site can be read as: naive T cells, CD45RA high CD27+. This receptor was identified in a human donor in good health. The nucleotide sequence is TGTGCCAGCAGTCTATACGATGGGACAGATAGCAATCAGCCCCAGCATTTT. This encodes CASSLYDGTDSNQPQHF.